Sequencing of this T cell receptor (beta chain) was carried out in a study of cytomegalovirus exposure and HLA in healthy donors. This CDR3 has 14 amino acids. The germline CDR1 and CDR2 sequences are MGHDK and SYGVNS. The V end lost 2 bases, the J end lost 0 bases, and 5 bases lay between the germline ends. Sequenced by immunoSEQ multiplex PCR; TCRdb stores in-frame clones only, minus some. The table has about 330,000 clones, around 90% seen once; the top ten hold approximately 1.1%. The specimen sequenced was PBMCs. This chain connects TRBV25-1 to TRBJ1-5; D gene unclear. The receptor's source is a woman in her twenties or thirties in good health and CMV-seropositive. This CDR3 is CASSEGNSNQPQHF. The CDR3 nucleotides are TGTGCCAGCAGTGAAGGGAATAGCAATCAGCCCCAGCATTTT.